This T cell receptor (beta chain) was sequenced in a study of blood T cell repertoires in COVID-19. Germline V gives CDR1 SGHDT, CDR2 YYEEEE. The V end was cut by 4 bases, the J end by 7 bases, with 14 bases between. The CDR3 runs 13 residues. Method: immunoSEQ multiplex PCR; TCRdb's copy keeps in-frame clones and lacks some. The table shows roughly 300,000 clones, with more than 80% occurring only once. This clonotype originated in a man aged 18 to 29 who had recovered from COVID-19. The sample comprised peripheral blood. The genes are TRBV5-6 and TRBJ1-2; D is undetermined. CDR3 in DNA: TGTGCCAGCAGCCCAGACCGTGACATTGGCTACACCTTC. Translated: CASSPDRDIGYTF.